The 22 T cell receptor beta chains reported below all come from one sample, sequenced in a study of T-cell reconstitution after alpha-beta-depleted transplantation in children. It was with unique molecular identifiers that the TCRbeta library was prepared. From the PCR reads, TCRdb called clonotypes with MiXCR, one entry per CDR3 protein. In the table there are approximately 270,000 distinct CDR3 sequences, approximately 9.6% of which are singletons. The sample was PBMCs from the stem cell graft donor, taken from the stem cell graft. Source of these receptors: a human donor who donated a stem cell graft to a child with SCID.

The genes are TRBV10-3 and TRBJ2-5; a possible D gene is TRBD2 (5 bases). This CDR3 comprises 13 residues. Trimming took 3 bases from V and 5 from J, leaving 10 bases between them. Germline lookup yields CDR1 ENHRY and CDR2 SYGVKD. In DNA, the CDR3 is TGTGCCATCAGTGATAGCGTTTCCGAGACCCAGTACTTC. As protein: CAISDSVSETQYF.

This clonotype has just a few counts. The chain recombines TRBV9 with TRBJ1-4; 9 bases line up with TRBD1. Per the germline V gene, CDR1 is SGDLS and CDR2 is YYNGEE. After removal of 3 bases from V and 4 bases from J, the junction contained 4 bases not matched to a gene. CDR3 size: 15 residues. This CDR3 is CASSDGQGNNEKLFF. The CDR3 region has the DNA TGTGCCAGCAGCGACGGACAGGGGAATAATGAAAAACTGTTTTTT. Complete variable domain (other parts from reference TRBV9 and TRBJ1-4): DSGVTQTPKHLITATGQRVTLRCSPRSGDLSVYWYQQSLDQGLQFLIQYYNGEERAKGNILERFSAQQFPDLHSELNLSSLELGDSALYFCASSDGQGNNEKLFFGSGTQLSVL.

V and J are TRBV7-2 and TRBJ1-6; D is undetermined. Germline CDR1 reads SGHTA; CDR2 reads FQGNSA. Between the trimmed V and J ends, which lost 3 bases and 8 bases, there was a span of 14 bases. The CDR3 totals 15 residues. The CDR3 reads CASSLVGGVDSPLHF. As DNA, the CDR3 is TGTGCCAGCAGCTTGGTAGGTGGGGTGGATTCACCCCTCCACTTT. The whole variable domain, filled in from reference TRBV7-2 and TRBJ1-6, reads GAGVSQSPSNKVTEKGKDVELRCDPISGHTALYWYRQSLGQGLEFLIYFQGNSAPDKSGLPSDRFSAERTGGSVSTLTIQRTQQEDSAVYLCASSLVGGVDSPLHFGNGTRLTVT.

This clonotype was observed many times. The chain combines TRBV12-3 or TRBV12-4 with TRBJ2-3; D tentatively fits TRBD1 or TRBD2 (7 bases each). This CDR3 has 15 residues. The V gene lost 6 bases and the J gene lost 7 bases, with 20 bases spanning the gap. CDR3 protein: CASSPLGRGGNTQYF. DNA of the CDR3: TGTGCCAGCAGCCCGTTGGGCAGGGGGGGAAATACGCAGTATTTT.

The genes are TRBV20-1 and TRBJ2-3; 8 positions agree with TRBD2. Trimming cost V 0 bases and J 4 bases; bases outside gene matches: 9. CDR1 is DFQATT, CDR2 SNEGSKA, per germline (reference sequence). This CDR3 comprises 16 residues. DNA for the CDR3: TGCAGTGCTAGAGATCGGGAGGGTGTTTTCCCAGATACGCAGTATTTT. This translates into CSARDREGVFPDTQYF.

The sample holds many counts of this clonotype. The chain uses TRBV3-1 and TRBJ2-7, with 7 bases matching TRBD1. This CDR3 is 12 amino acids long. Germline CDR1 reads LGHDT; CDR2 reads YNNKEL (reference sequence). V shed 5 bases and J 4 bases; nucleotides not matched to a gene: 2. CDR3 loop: CASSKTGYEQYF. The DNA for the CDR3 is TGTGCCAGCAGCAAGACAGGGTACGAGCAGTACTTC.

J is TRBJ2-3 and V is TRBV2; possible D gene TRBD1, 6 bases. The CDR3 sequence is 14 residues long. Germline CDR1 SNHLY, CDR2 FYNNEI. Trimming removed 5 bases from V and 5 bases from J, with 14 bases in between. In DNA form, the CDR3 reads TGTGCCAGCAGTCAACAGGGACGACGAGATACGCAGTATTTT. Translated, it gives CASSQQGRRDTQYF.

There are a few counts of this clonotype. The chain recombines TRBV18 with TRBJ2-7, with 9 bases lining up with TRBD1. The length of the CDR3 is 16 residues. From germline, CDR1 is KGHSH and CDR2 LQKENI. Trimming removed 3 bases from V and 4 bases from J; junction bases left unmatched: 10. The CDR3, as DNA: TGTGCCAGCTCACCGATTCCGGGACAGGGCGTTTACGAGCAGTACTTC. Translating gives CASSPIPGQGVYEQYF.

The CDR3 loop reads CASSYSEPEDYGYTF. The CDR3 DNA reads as TGTGCCAGCAGTTACTCAGAGCCTGAGGACTATGGCTACACCTTC. The chain employs TRBV6-5 and TRBJ1-2; the D is unclear. The CDR3 spans 15 residues. Trimming removed 0 bases from V and 3 bases from J, with 11 bases in between. Germline lookup yields CDR1 MNHEY and CDR2 SVGAGI.

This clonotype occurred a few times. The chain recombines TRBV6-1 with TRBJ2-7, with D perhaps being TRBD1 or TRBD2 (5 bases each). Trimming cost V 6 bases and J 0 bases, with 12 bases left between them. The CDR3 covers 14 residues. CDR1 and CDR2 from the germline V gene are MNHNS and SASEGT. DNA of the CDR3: TGTGCCAGCAGCTTTCGAGGGACCTCCTACGAGCAGTACTTC. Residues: CASSFRGTSYEQYF.

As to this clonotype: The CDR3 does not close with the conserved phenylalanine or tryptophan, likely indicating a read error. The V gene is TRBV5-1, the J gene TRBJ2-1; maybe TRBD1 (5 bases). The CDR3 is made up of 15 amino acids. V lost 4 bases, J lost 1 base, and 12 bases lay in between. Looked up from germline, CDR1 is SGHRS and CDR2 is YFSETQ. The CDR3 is CASSSFRESYNEQFL. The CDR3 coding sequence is TGCGCCAGCAGCAGTTTCAGGGAATCCTACAATGAGCAGTTCTTA.

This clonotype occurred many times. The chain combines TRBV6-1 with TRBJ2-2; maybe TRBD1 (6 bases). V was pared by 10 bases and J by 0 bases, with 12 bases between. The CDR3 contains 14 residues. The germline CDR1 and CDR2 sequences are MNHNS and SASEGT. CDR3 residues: CAIRGSANTGELFF. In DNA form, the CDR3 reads TGTGCCATCAGGGGTTCGGCGAACACCGGGGAGCTGTTTTTT.

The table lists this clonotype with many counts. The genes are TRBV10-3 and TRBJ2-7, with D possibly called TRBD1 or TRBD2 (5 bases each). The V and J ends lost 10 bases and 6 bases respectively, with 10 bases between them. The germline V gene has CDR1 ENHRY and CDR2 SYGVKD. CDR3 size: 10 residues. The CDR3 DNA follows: TGTGCCACTTCCGGGGCCGAGCAGTACTTC. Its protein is CATSGAEQYF.

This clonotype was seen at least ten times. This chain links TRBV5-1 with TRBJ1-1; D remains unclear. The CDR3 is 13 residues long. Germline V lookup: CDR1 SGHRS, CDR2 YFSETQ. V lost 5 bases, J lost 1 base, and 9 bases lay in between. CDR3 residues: CASSTDGNTEAFF. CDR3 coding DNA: TGCGCCAGCAGTACGGACGGGAACACTGAAGCTTTCTTT. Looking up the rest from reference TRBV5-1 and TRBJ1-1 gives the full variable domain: KAGVTQTPRYLIKTRGQQVTLSCSPISGHRSVSWYQQTPGQGLQFLFEYFSETQRNKGNFPGRFSGRQFSNSRSEMNVSTLELGDSALYLCASSTDGNTEAFFGQGTRLTVV.

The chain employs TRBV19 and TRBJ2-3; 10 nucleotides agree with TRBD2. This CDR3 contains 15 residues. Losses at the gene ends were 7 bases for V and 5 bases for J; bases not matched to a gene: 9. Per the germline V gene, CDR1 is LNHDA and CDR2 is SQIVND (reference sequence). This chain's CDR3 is CASTALAGVQDTQYF. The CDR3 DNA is TGTGCCAGTACCGCCCTAGCGGGGGTTCAAGATACGCAGTATTTT.

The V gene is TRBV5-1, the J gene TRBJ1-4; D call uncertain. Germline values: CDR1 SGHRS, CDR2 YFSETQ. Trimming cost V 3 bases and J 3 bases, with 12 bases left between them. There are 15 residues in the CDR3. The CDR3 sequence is CASSSHLDSNEKLFF. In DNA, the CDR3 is TGCGCCAGCAGCTCCCACTTGGATTCTAATGAAAAACTGTTTTTT.

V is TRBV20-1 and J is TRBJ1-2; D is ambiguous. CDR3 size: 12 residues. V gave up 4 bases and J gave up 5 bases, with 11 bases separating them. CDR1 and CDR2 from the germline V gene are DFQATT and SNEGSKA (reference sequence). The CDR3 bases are TGCAGTGCTAAGCCTGGTCGGTATGGCTACACCTTC. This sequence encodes CSAKPGRYGYTF.

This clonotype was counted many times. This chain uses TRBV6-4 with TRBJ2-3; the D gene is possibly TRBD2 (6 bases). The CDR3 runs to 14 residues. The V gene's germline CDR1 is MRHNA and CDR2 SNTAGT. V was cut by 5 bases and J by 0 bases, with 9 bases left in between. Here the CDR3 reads CASSRGDSTDTQYF. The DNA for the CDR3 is TGTGCCAGCAGTCGCGGGGATAGCACAGATACGCAGTATTTT.

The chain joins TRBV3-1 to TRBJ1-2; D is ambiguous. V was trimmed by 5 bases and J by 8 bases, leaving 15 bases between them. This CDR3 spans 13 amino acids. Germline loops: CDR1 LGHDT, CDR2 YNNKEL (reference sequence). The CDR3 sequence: CASSLGISEGYTF. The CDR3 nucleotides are TGTGCCAGCAGCTTAGGGATCTCGGAAGGCTACACCTTC.

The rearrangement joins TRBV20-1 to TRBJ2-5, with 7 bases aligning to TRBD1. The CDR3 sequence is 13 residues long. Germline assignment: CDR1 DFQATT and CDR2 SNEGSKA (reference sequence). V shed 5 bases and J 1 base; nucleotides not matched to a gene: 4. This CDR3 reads CSAGGQSQETQYF. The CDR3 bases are TGCAGTGCTGGGGGACAGTCCCAAGAGACCCAGTACTTC.

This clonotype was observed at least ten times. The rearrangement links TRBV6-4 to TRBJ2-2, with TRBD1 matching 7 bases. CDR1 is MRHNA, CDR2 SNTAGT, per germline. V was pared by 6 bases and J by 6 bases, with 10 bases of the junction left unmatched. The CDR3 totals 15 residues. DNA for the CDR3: TGTGCCAGCAGCCGACAGGGTGAAGGGTCCGGGGAGCTGTTTTTT. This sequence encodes CASSRQGEGSGELFF.

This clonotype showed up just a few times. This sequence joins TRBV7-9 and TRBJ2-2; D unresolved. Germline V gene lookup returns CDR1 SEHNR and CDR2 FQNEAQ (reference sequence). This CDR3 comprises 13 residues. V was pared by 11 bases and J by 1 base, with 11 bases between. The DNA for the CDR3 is TGTGCCGGGGTAAAAGGGAACACCGGGGAGCTGTTTTTT. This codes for CAGVKGNTGELFF.